Following are 24 T cell receptor beta chains from one sample sequenced in a study of blood T cell repertoires in COVID-19. The method was immunoSEQ multiplex PCR; TCRdb's version includes in-frame clones alone and lacks a portion of them. The sample yields more than 350,000 clones, roughly nine tenths seen once. Sequencing was performed on PBMCs or T cells enriched from blood (not recorded which). All receptors come from a man aged 18 to 35 who had recovered from COVID-19.

This chain joins TRBV30 and TRBJ1-4; TRBD1 aligns across 8 bases. The CDR3 has 17 residues. The V gene end was trimmed by 1 base and the J gene end by 0 bases; junction bases not matched to a gene: 7. Germline-derived CDR1 and CDR2 are GTSNPN and SVGIG (reference sequence). The CDR3 region is CAWSDNRGSSTNEKLFF. The CDR3 bases are TGTGCCTGGAGTGACAACAGGGGGAGTTCAACTAATGAAAAACTGTTTTTT.

The rearrangement joins TRBV5-4 to TRBJ2-7; 7 bases align to TRBD2. There are 18 residues in the CDR3. Losses at the gene ends were 3 bases for V and 6 bases for J; bases not matched to a gene: 21. Germline assignment: CDR1 SGHNT and CDR2 YYREEE (reference sequence). The CDR3 bases are TGTGCCAGCAGCTCCCGGGGCGGGAGCCCCCGAGAGGGCCTCGAGCAGTACTTC. Translating it yields CASSSRGGSPREGLEQYF.

This clone has only one observation. The chain is built from TRBV30 and TRBJ1-3, with a tentative D call TRBD1 (6 bases). With 0 bases removed from V and 3 bases from J, the gap between germline ends came to 6 bases. Germline values: CDR1 GTSNPN, CDR2 SVGIG (reference sequence). This CDR3 region has 13 residues. CDR3 sequence (DNA): TGTGCCTGGAGTGTAGGGGGTGGAAACACCATATATTTT. The encoded protein is CAWSVGGGNTIYF.

The genes are TRBV28 and TRBJ2-3, with a possible D match to TRBD1 (5 bases). Trimming left V 3 bases short and J 4 bases short, with 11 bases between. Looked up from germline, CDR1 is MDHEN and CDR2 is SYDVKM. The CDR3 runs to 14 residues. The CDR3 region has the DNA TGTGCCAGCAGTTTGGGGCGGTCTTCAGATACGCAGTATTTT. It is translated as CASSLGRSSDTQYF. Complete variable domain (other parts from reference TRBV28 and TRBJ2-3): DVKVTQSSRYLVKRTGEKVFLECVQDMDHENMFWYRQDPGLGLRLIYFSYDVKMKEKGDIPEGYSVSREKKERFSLILESASTNQTSMYLCASSLGRSSDTQYFGPGTRLTVL.

This clone was picked up one time. The J gene is TRBJ2-7, the V gene TRBV11-3, with a tentative D call TRBD2 (5 bases). The CDR3 consists of 13 residues. V was shortened by 4 bases and J by 4 bases, with 11 bases between the two germline ends. CDR1 is SGHNT and CDR2 is YENEEA in the germline V gene. This chain's CDR3 is CASSSEAGYEQYF. In DNA, the CDR3 is TGTGCCAGCAGCTCCGAGGCGGGTTACGAGCAGTACTTC.

This clone was picked up one time. The gene calls are TRBV3-1 (or the pseudogene TRBV3-2) and TRBJ1-1; D remains ambiguous. The germline V and J ends were trimmed by 5 bases and 7 bases, with 14 bases remaining between them. Germline V gene data show CDR1 as LGHDT and CDR2 as YNNKEL (reference sequence). The CDR3 extends over 13 amino acids. CDR3 sequence (DNA): TGTGCCAGCAGCGTCCTTCCTGGAGGTGAAGCTTTCTTT. As protein: CASSVLPGGEAFF.

The genes are TRBV5-1 and TRBJ2-1; 9 bases are shared with TRBD2. Trimming removed 7 bases from V and 5 bases from J; junction bases left unmatched: 7. This CDR3 comprises 14 residues. The germline CDR1 and CDR2 sequences are SGHRS and YFSETQ. The CDR3 is CASRWAGGDNEQFF. The CDR3 region has the DNA TGCGCCAGCCGCTGGGCGGGAGGGGACAATGAGCAGTTCTTC.

V gene TRBV2 combines with J gene TRBJ2-1; 8 bases agree with TRBD1. This CDR3 is built from 15 residues. Per germline, CDR1 SNHLY and CDR2 FYNNEI. The J segment lost 2 bases and the V segment lost 6 bases, leaving 6 bases of the junction unmatched. CDR3 amino acids: CASRGDRGTYNEQFF. For the CDR3, the DNA is TGTGCCAGCAGGGGCGACAGGGGAACCTACAATGAGCAGTTCTTC.

The chain carries TRBV24-1 and TRBJ1-5; tentatively, D is TRBD1 (6 bases). Trimming left V 4 bases short and J 6 bases short, with 9 bases between. Germline-derived CDR1 and CDR2 are KGHDR and SFDVKD. The CDR3 length is 13 residues. CDR3 residues: CATSELDSQPQHF. Here the CDR3 DNA reads TGTGCCACCAGTGAACTGGACAGTCAGCCCCAGCATTTT.

The chain employs TRBV12-3 or TRBV12-4 and TRBJ1-1; D uncertain. With 7 bases removed from V and 4 bases from J, the gap between germline ends came to 10 bases. The CDR3 extends over 12 amino acids. The CDR3 loop reads CASNPPGTEAFF. The CDR3, as DNA: TGTGCCAGCAACCCGCCCGGCACTGAAGCTTTCTTT.

Only one count was recorded for this clone. The chain employs TRBV9 and TRBJ1-2; 7 bases align to TRBD1. Germline values: CDR1 SGDLS, CDR2 YYNGEE. Trimming at V came to 5 bases and at J to 2 bases, leaving 12 bases not matched to a gene. This CDR3 spans 16 amino acids. CDR3 sequence reads: CASRQTGSRMNYGYTF. The CDR3 bases are TGTGCCAGCAGACAGACAGGGTCCCGTATGAACTATGGCTACACCTTC. Looking up the rest from reference TRBV9 and TRBJ1-2 gives the full variable domain: DSGVTQTPKHLITATGQRVTLRCSPRSGDLSVYWYQQSLDQGLQFLIQYYNGEERAKGNILERFSAQQFPDLHSELNLSSLELGDSALYFCASRQTGSRMNYGYTFGSGTRLTVV.

A few counts support this clone. The chain is built from TRBV5-1 and TRBJ2-1, with a possible D match to TRBD1 (5 bases). CDR1 and CDR2 (germline): SGHRS, YFSETQ. The V end lost 3 bases, the J end lost 6 bases, and 10 bases lay between the germline ends. The CDR3 is made up of 13 amino acids. The CDR3 DNA sequence: TGCGCCAGCAGCTCGAGACAGCCCAATGAGCAGTTCTTC. This encodes CASSSRQPNEQFF.

The rearrangement uses TRBV3-1 (or the pseudogene TRBV3-2) and TRBJ2-1, with TRBD2 matching 8 bases. V gave up 1 base and J gave up 0 bases; unmatched junction bases: 2. Per the germline V gene, CDR1 is LGHDT and CDR2 is YNNKEL (reference sequence). This CDR3 spans 16 amino acids. CDR3 bases: TGTGCCAGCAGCCAAGCGGGGGGGAGCTCCTACAATGAGCAGTTCTTC. This gives the protein CASSQAGGSSYNEQFF.

The J gene is TRBJ1-5, the V gene TRBV5-1, with D possibly TRBD1 on 5 matching bases. Trimming took 4 bases from V and 6 from J, leaving 14 bases between them. The length of the CDR3 is 14 residues. CDR1 and CDR2 (germline): SGHRS, YFSETQ. Here the CDR3 reads CASSVGSGGQPQHF. The CDR3 DNA reads TGCGCCAGCAGCGTTGGTAGCGGGGGTCAGCCCCAGCATTTT.

The CDR3 DNA reads TGTGCCAGCAGCGTATCACCGGGGACATATACGCAGTATTTT. This sequence encodes CASSVSPGTYTQYF. This chain links TRBV9 with TRBJ2-3, with D perhaps TRBD1 (6 bases). CDR3 length: 14 amino acids. Trimming removed 1 base at V and 7 bases at J, with 13 bases between. Germline-derived CDR1 and CDR2 are SGDLS and YYNGEE.

This clone was observed a single time. The chain uses TRBV18 and TRBJ1-5, with 10 bases that match TRBD1. CDR3 length: 13 amino acids. In germline, CDR1 is KGHSH, CDR2 LQKENI. J lost 5 bases, V lost 6 bases, and 1 base had no gene match. CDR3 coding DNA: TGTGCCAGCTCGACAGGGGGCGATCAGCCCCAGCATTTT. The encoded protein is CASSTGGDQPQHF.

J is TRBJ2-2 and V is TRBV5-4; D is unclear. Deletions cut 3 bases from V and 0 bases from J, with 3 bases between. CDR1 is SGHNT and CDR2 is YYREEE in the germline V gene (reference sequence). The CDR3 extends over 13 amino acids. The CDR3 spells CASSSANTGELFF. CDR3 nucleotides: TGTGCCAGCAGCTCTGCGAACACCGGGGAGCTGTTTTTT.

This rearrangement joins TRBV12-3 or TRBV12-4 to TRBJ1-5, with D hard to call. The CDR3 spans 13 residues. V shed 1 base and J shed 6 bases, with 7 bases lying between them. The CDR3 DNA follows: TGTGCCAGCAGTTTAGGGCACACTCAGCCCCAGCATTTT. Its translation is CASSLGHTQPQHF.

V gene TRBV5-4 combines with J gene TRBJ1-1; TRBD1 agrees at 10 bases. The CDR3 totals 17 residues. The germline CDR1 and CDR2 sequences are SGHNT and YYREEE (reference sequence). The J segment lost 4 bases and the V segment lost 3 bases, leaving 12 bases of the junction unmatched. CDR3 nucleotide sequence: TGTGCCAGCAGCTCCGGACAGGGGGGAAGACGAGTCACTGAAGCTTTCTTT. Translation: CASSSGQGGRRVTEAFF. Combining the CDR3 with reference TRBV5-4 and TRBJ1-1 gives the whole variable domain ETGVTQSPTHLIKTRGQQVTLRCSSQSGHNTVSWYQQALGQGPQFIFQYYREEENGRGNFPPRFSGLQFPNYSSELNVNALELDDSALYLCASSSGQGGRRVTEAFFGQGTRLTVV.

The chain joins TRBV19 to TRBJ2-1; 8 bases map to TRBD2. V was pared by 3 bases and J by 4 bases, with 11 bases of the junction left unmatched. Germline CDR1 and CDR2: LNHDA and SQIVND (reference sequence). The CDR3 contains 17 residues. The CDR3 here is CASSIYSVPSGYNEQFF. The CDR3 nucleotides are TGTGCCAGTAGTATCTATTCGGTTCCTAGCGGGTACAATGAGCAGTTCTTC.

V is TRBV6-5 and J is TRBJ1-1, with D hard to call. V lost 8 bases, J lost 3 bases, and 10 bases lay in between. In germline, CDR1 is MNHEY, CDR2 SVGAGI. CDR3 size: 12 residues. This CDR3 reads CASFTGYTEAFF. The CDR3 bases are TGTGCCAGCTTCACGGGTTACACTGAAGCTTTCTTT.

The V call is TRBV10-3, the J call TRBJ2-1, with D possibly being TRBD1 (5 bases). Germline loops: CDR1 ENHRY, CDR2 SYGVKD. The ends were cut back, 6 bases at V and 6 bases at J, with 12 bases in the middle. This CDR3 is built from 13 residues. The CDR3 reads CAIRRPGANEQFF. In DNA form, the CDR3 reads TGTGCCATCAGACGCCCTGGGGCCAATGAGCAGTTCTTC.

The V and J genes are TRBV30 and TRBJ1-2, with D unclear. Germline assignment: CDR1 GTSNPN and CDR2 SVGIG (reference sequence). The CDR3 covers 12 residues. Trimming cost V 2 bases and J 1 base, with 5 bases left between them. The CDR3 DNA reads TGTGCCTGGAGTCCTATTAACTATGGCTACACCTTC. It yields the protein CAWSPINYGYTF.

The chain links TRBV7-9 to TRBJ1-5; D possibly corresponds to TRBD1 (5 bases). Germline V gene sequence: CDR1 SEHNR, CDR2 FQNEAQ (reference sequence). The CDR3 is 14 residues long. Trimming removed 1 base from V and 6 bases from J, with 10 bases in between. The CDR3 loop is CASSLGGTSQPQHF. The DNA for the CDR3 is TGTGCCAGCAGCTTAGGGGGGACTAGTCAGCCCCAGCATTTT. The full variable domain, rest sourced from reference TRBV7-9 and TRBJ1-5, is DTGVSQNPRHKITKRGQNVTFRCDPISEHNRLYWYRQTLGQGPEFLTYFQNEAQLEKSRLLSDRFSAERPKGSFSTLEIQRTEQGDSAMYLCASSLGGTSQPQHFGDGTRLSIL.